This T cell receptor (beta chain) was recorded in a study of cytomegalovirus exposure and HLA in healthy donors. This CDR3 is built from 15 residues. V gave up 0 bases and J gave up 5 bases, with 14 bases separating them. Per the germline V gene, CDR1 is ENHRY and CDR2 is SYGVKD. 60 Vbeta and 13 Jbeta primers were used in PCR. Assay used: immunoSEQ multiplex PCR; TCRdb lists only in-frame clones, some missing. The data show about 200,000 clones, roughly 85% seen once. The sequence derives from a woman aged 30 to 39 in good health and CMV-seropositive. Sequenced: PBMCs. This chain joins TRBV10-3 and TRBJ2-7, with no clear D. CDR3: CAISESVASGNEQYF. CDR3 DNA sequence: TGTGCCATCAGTGAGTCAGTTGCTTCGGGTAACGAGCAGTACTTC.